What follows are 26 T cell receptor beta chains derived from one specimen sequenced in a study of response to subunit inactivated influenza vaccine. TCRdb analysed the RT-PCR reads with MiXCR anew, one entry per CDR3 protein. The repertoire holds about half a million distinct CDR3 sequences, with around 8% as singletons. The source material was PBMCs from blood, sampled roughly 24 months after vaccination. The source is a man between 50 and 69 years old who received an inactivated influenza vaccine.

The rearrangement uses TRBV4-2 and TRBJ2-4, with D maybe TRBD2 (7 bases). The CDR3 spans 14 residues. CDR1 is LGHNA and CDR2 is YNFKEQ in the germline V gene. Trimming took off 0 bases at V and 10 bases at J, with 13 bases between the two ends. CDR3 in amino acids: CASSQDRGAVIQYF. CDR3 DNA: TGTGCCAGCAGCCAAGATCGGGGGGCTGTAATTCAGTACTTC.

This clonotype has only a few counts. The chain carries TRBV10-3 and TRBJ2-2, with TRBD1 as a possible D gene (9 bases). This CDR3 comprises 17 residues. Per the germline V gene, CDR1 is ENHRY and CDR2 is SYGVKD. The V gene lost 10 bases and the J gene lost 4 bases, with 25 bases spanning the gap. CDR3 amino acids: CATSGTGRLASTGELFF. As DNA, the CDR3 is TGTGCCACCTCCGGGACAGGGCGACTAGCGAGCACCGGGGAGCTGTTTTTT.

This clonotype has a handful of counts. V and J are TRBV6-5 and TRBJ1-5; D not resolved. Trimming left V 4 bases short and J 3 bases short, with 13 bases between. The CDR3 is 15 residues long. Germline loops: CDR1 MNHEY, CDR2 SVGAGI. This CDR3 is CASSSSSGVNQPQHF. In DNA form, the CDR3 reads TGTGCCAGCAGTTCATCATCCGGGGTCAATCAGCCCCAGCATTTT.

This clonotype appeared many times. The chain recombines TRBV6-5 with TRBJ2-7; 11 nucleotides align to TRBD1. The CDR3 length is 17 residues. With 0 bases clipped from V and 4 bases from J, the junction kept 8 bases outside the gene matches. Germline V gives CDR1 MNHEY, CDR2 SVGAGI. This chain's CDR3 is CASSYSLTGTGGYEQYF. CDR3 nucleotides: TGTGCCAGCAGTTACTCGTTGACCGGGACAGGGGGGTACGAGCAGTACTTC.

This clonotype was seen a handful of times. The chain links TRBV5-1 to TRBJ2-7, with 7 bases that match TRBD2. There are 13 residues in the CDR3. CDR1 is SGHRS and CDR2 is YFSETQ in the germline V gene. J gave up 4 bases and V 4 bases, and 5 bases lay outside the gene matches. The CDR3 DNA is TGCGCCAGCAGCCGGCTGGGGGGGTACGAGCAGTACTTC. Encoded protein: CASSRLGGYEQYF.

This clonotype was seen at least ten times. This chain uses TRBV20-1 with TRBJ2-1; 11 bases map to TRBD2. J lost 3 bases, V lost 5 bases, and 3 bases had no gene match. Germline CDR1 is DFQATT and CDR2 is SNEGSKA (reference sequence). The CDR3 consists of 14 residues. The CDR3 region has the DNA TGCAGTGCTCCCGGGACTAGCGGCTACAATGAGCAGTTCTTC. Translating it yields CSAPGTSGYNEQFF.

In the case of this clonotype: Being one base from a much bigger clone, this may be a read error. The chain carries TRBV6-4 and TRBJ2-3; 8 bases are shared with TRBD1. The CDR3 runs 16 residues. Germline V gene lookup returns CDR1 MRHNA and CDR2 SNTAGT. V gave up 4 bases and J gave up 2 bases; unmatched junction bases: 8. The CDR3 coding sequence is TGTGCCAGCAGTGCCTCTAGACAGGGGACCACAGATACGCAGTATTTT. It is translated as CASSASRQGTTDTQYF.

This clonotype was detected only a few times. The chain is built from TRBV6-5 and TRBJ1-2; D gene ambiguous. V dropped 0 bases and J dropped 3 bases, with 11 bases sitting between them. The CDR3 has 15 amino acids. Germline V gene lookup returns CDR1 MNHEY and CDR2 SVGAGI. In nucleotides, the CDR3 is TGTGCCAGCAGTTACTCAAAGAGCCCGTACTATGGCTACACCTTC. This translates into CASSYSKSPYYGYTF.

This clonotype has just a few counts. This rearrangement joins TRBV10-3 to TRBJ2-7; 10 nucleotides line up with TRBD1. The germline gives CDR1 ENHRY, CDR2 SYGVKD. The CDR3 has 14 amino acids. J gave up 4 bases and V 10 bases, and 10 bases lay outside the gene matches. The CDR3 region is CATMTGGGGYEQYF. In DNA form, the CDR3 reads TGTGCCACGATGACAGGGGGCGGTGGGTACGAGCAGTACTTC.

This clonotype was recorded only once. This chain joins TRBV6-5 and TRBJ2-7; no firm D call. Germline V gene sequence: CDR1 MNHEY, CDR2 SVGAGI. The CDR3 is 15 residues long. V was pared by 9 bases and J by 3 bases, with 21 bases between. The CDR3, as DNA: TGTGCCAGGTGTTATTTACTGTCAACCGACTACGAGCAGTACTTC. This encodes CARCYLLSTDYEQYF.

This clonotype was seen ten or more times. The rearrangement links TRBV3-1 to TRBJ2-2; D is unresolved. The germline V and J ends were trimmed by 3 bases and 3 bases, with 20 bases remaining between them. Germline CDR1 LGHDT, CDR2 YNNKEL (reference sequence). CDR3 length: 18 amino acids. The CDR3 sequence is CASSQWITPDGYTGELFF. The CDR3 DNA reads TGTGCCAGCAGCCAGTGGATCACCCCCGATGGATACACCGGGGAGCTGTTTTTT. Based on the CDR3 plus reference TRBV3-1 and TRBJ2-2, the full variable domain is DTAVSQTPKYLVTQMGNDKSIKCEQNLGHDTMYWYKQDSKKFLKIMFSYNNKELIINETVPNRFSPKSPDKAHLNLHINSLELGDSAVYFCASSQWITPDGYTGELFFGEGSRLTVL.

This clonotype was seen more than once but under ten times. The J gene is TRBJ2-1, the V gene TRBV5-6; a weak D match, TRBD2 (6 bases). This CDR3 comprises 15 residues. Germline V gene sequence: CDR1 SGHDT, CDR2 YYEEEE. The V and J ends lost 3 bases and 0 bases respectively, with 10 bases between them. CDR3 region: CASSWGTLSYNEQFF. CDR3 bases: TGTGCCAGCAGCTGGGGGACTCTCTCCTACAATGAGCAGTTCTTC.

This clonotype was counted only a few times. The rearrangement links TRBV12-3 or TRBV12-4 to TRBJ1-1; D call uncertain. V lost 2 bases, J lost 0 bases, and 10 bases lay in between. CDR3 length: 15 amino acids. This CDR3 reads CASSLIAVMNTEAFF. The DNA of the CDR3 is TGTGCCAGCAGTTTAATTGCAGTCATGAACACTGAAGCTTTCTTT.

V gene TRBV28 combines with J gene TRBJ2-1, with TRBD2 matching over 13 bases. The germline CDR1 and CDR2 sequences are MDHEN and SYDVKM. V lost 2 bases and J lost 7; bases outside the gene matches: 8. The CDR3 contains 17 residues. DNA of the CDR3: TGTGCCAGCAGTTTAGGGGGACTAGCGGGAATCAAGAATGAGCAGTTCTTC. Residues: CASSLGGLAGIKNEQFF. Variable domain in full (rest from reference TRBV28 and TRBJ2-1): DVKVTQSSRYLVKRTGEKVFLECVQDMDHENMFWYRQDPGLGLRLIYFSYDVKMKEKGDIPEGYSVSREKKERFSLILESASTNQTSMYLCASSLGGLAGIKNEQFFGPGTRLTVL.

The sample holds a few counts of this clonotype. This chain links TRBV27 with TRBJ2-7; no reliable D call. CDR1 and CDR2 (germline): MNHEY, SMNVEV (reference sequence). V was clipped by 6 bases and J by 3 bases, with 12 bases between them. The CDR3 loop spans 13 amino acids. The CDR3 DNA follows: TGTGCCAGCAGGGGCAGACAAGGCTACGAGCAGTACTTC. The encoded protein is CASRGRQGYEQYF.

This clonotype was seen a handful of times. The gene calls are TRBV12-3 or TRBV12-4 and TRBJ2-1; no clear D gene. The CDR3 length is 13 residues. V shed 3 bases and J shed 6 bases, with 9 bases lying between them. The CDR3 here is CASSFSQFNEQFF. CDR3 DNA: TGTGCCAGCAGTTTTTCTCAGTTCAATGAGCAGTTCTTC.

This clonotype came up many times. The chain has TRBV5-1 and TRBJ1-3; D is unclear. The germline V gene has CDR1 SGHRS and CDR2 YFSETQ. The CDR3 length is 14 residues. V lost 0 bases to trimming and J lost 4 bases, with 8 bases between them. This CDR3 reads CASSLAGYGNTIYF. Written as DNA, the CDR3 is TGCGCCAGCAGCTTGGCTGGGTACGGAAACACCATATATTTT. Together with reference TRBV5-1 and TRBJ1-3, the CDR3 gives the full variable domain: KAGVTQTPRYLIKTRGQQVTLSCSPISGHRSVSWYQQTPGQGLQFLFEYFSETQRNKGNFPGRFSGRQFSNSRSEMNVSTLELGDSALYLCASSLAGYGNTIYFGEGSWLTVV.

This clonotype came up many times. This chain connects TRBV19 to TRBJ1-5, with D possibly being TRBD1 (5 bases). The CDR3 loop spans 14 amino acids. From germline, CDR1 is LNHDA and CDR2 SQIVND (reference sequence). V lost 5 bases and J 4 bases, leaving 12 bases between the germline ends. The CDR3 spells CASSVTKGNQPQHF. Written as DNA, the CDR3 is TGTGCCAGTAGTGTGACCAAGGGGAATCAGCCCCAGCATTTT.

This clonotype was found many times. The chain carries TRBV3-1 and TRBJ2-1, with 9 bases matching TRBD2. Germline V lookup: CDR1 LGHDT, CDR2 YNNKEL (reference sequence). Trimming at V came to 3 bases and at J to 6 bases, leaving 12 bases not matched to a gene. This CDR3 contains 17 residues. CDR3 loop: CASSQGLATDGFNEQFF. CDR3 bases: TGTGCCAGCAGCCAGGGACTAGCCACGGATGGATTCAATGAGCAGTTCTTC.

V usage is TRBV11-2 and J usage is TRBJ1-4; D might be TRBD1 (5 bases). Germline V CDR1 and CDR2: SGHAT, FQNNGV. The CDR3 runs to 15 residues. V was shortened by 4 bases and J by 5 bases, with 14 bases between the two germline ends. CDR3 nucleotides: TGTGCCAGCAGCTCCGGTATCGACAGAAATGAAAAACTGTTTTTT. It codes for CASSSGIDRNEKLFF.

This rearrangement joins TRBV11-2 to TRBJ2-1; 13 bases are a match to TRBD2. Germline V gene data show CDR1 as SGHAT and CDR2 as FQNNGV. The J segment lost 6 bases and the V segment lost 4 bases, leaving 6 bases of the junction unmatched. The CDR3 runs to 16 residues. CDR3 DNA: TGTGCCAGCAGCTCGAGACTAGCGGGGGGTTTCAATGAGCAGTTCTTC. It codes for CASSSRLAGGFNEQFF.

In this sample, this clonotype turned up a few times. The chain carries TRBV5-1 and TRBJ2-5, with 7 bases identical to TRBD2. The ends lost 4 bases at V and 4 bases at J; junction bases unmatched: 7. The CDR3 sequence is 14 residues long. Germline V gene sequence: CDR1 SGHRS, CDR2 YFSETQ. The CDR3 DNA is TGCGCCAGCAGCCAAGGACTAGATGTAGAGACCCAGTACTTC. Residues: CASSQGLDVETQYF.

This clonotype has a handful of counts. The CDR3 DNA is TGTGCCACAAGGGGACAGGGGCAAGAGACCCAGTACTTC. Its protein is CATRGQGQETQYF. The chain combines TRBV10-3 with TRBJ2-5, with TRBD1 identical over 10 bases. This CDR3 has 13 residues. Looked up from germline, CDR1 is ENHRY and CDR2 is SYGVKD. V lost 10 bases and J lost 2; bases outside the gene matches: 4.

Here the CDR3 DNA reads TGTGCCAGCACCACAGGGGACAGGGGATTTCGGTATGGCTACACCTTC. Translating it yields CASTTGDRGFRYGYTF. This sequence joins TRBV12-3 or TRBV12-4 and TRBJ1-2, with 10 bases matching TRBD1. The CDR3 covers 16 residues. V shed 7 bases and J 5 bases; nucleotides not matched to a gene: 13.

This clonotype has more than one count but fewer than ten. The rearrangement uses TRBV5-1 and TRBJ2-2; 12 nucleotides align to TRBD2. V dropped 2 bases and J dropped 5; count of bases not matched to a gene: 7. The length of the CDR3 is 17 residues. Germline V gives CDR1 SGHRS, CDR2 YFSETQ. This chain's CDR3 is CASSFLAGGPSTGELFF. CDR3 nucleotides: TGCGCCAGCAGCTTCCTAGCGGGGGGGCCTTCGACCGGGGAGCTGTTTTTT.

The table lists this clonotype with many counts. The CDR3 region is CASSLGDRQNEKLFF. The CDR3 DNA is TGTGCCAGCAGCTTGGGGGACAGACAGAATGAAAAACTGTTTTTT. The chain uses TRBV7-9 and TRBJ1-4; 7 bases map to TRBD1. The CDR3 covers 15 residues. Germline lookup yields CDR1 SEHNR and CDR2 FQNEAQ (reference sequence). V trimming: 3 bases; J trimming: 5 bases; junction bases outside the gene matches: 6.